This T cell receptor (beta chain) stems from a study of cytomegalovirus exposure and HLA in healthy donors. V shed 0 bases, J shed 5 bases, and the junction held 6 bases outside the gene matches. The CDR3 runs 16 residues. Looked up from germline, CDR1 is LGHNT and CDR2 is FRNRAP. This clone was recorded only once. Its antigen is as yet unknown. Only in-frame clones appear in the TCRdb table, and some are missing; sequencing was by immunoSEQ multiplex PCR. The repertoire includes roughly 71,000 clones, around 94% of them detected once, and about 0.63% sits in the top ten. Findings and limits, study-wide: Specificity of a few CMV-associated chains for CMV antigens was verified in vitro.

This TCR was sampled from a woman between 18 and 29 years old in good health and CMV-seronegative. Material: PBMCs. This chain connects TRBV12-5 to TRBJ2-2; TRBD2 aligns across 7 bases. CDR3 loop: CASGLVLARETGELFF. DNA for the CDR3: TGTGCTAGTGGTTTGGTACTAGCGAGGGAAACCGGGGAGCTGTTTTTT. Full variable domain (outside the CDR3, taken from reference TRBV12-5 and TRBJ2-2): DARVTQTPRHKVTEMGQEVTMRCQPILGHNTVFWYRQTMMQGLELLAYFRNRAPLDDSGMPKDRFSAEMPDATLATLKIQPSEPRDSAVYFCASGLVLARETGELFFGEGSRLTVL.